This T cell receptor beta chain was captured in a study of blood T cell repertoires in COVID-19. Turning to the study itself: Sources were T cells, B-cell-depleted T cells, or PBMCs; the material itself was cDNA or gDNA.

Participants were aged roughly 18 to 89 years, lived in under 30 US areas, and enrolled virtually. Two negative PCRs, clearance, or symptom resolution characterized the recovered Cohort 3 donors. Profiled with immunoSEQ multiplex PCR; TCRdb holds only in-frame clones, not every one. The sample carries about 240,000 clones, roughly 89% recorded once. The CDR3 consists of 15 residues. V dropped 6 bases and J dropped 7 bases, with 22 bases sitting between them. Germline-derived CDR1 and CDR2 are SNHLY and FYNNEI. The sequence came from a woman aged 25 to 39 who had recovered from COVID-19. The J gene is TRBJ2-7, the V gene TRBV2; D might be TRBD1 (5 bases). The sequencing input was PBMCs or T cells enriched from blood (not recorded which). The CDR3 sequence is CASSADGQGSREQYF. DNA for the CDR3: TGTGCCAGCAGCGCAGACGGGCAGGGTTCGCGAGAGCAGTACTTC.